This TCR beta chain stems from a study of CD8 T cells in ankylosing spondylitis. Regarding the study as a whole: There was reportedly significant enrichment of clones that were disease-linked in matched ankylosing spondylitis synovial fluid.

In germline, CDR1 is SGHRS, CDR2 YFSETQ. The CDR3 covers 12 residues. V gave up 0 bases and J gave up 8 bases, with 8 bases separating them. Many counts were recorded for this clonotype. What it recognizes is unknown. TCRdb processed the 5' RACE reads anew with MiXCR; each CDR3 protein has one entry. The profile covers around 140,000 distinct CDR3 sequences, with approximately 10% appearing a single time and approximately 4% taken by the ten largest. This chain joins TRBV5-1 and TRBJ1-2; no reliable D call. Sequences were obtained from blood, either unsorted or a sorted T cell fraction (not recorded which). This clonotype was sampled from a female donor with ankylosing spondylitis or in good health (not recorded which). This chain's CDR3 is CASSLEREGYTF. In nucleotides, the CDR3 is TGCGCCAGCAGCTTGGAACGGGAGGGCTACACCTTC.